Shown below are 25 T cell receptor beta chains from a single sample sequenced in a study of T cells after yellow fever vaccination. TCRdb passed the 5' RACE reads through MiXCR, listing each CDR3 protein once. Of under 550,000 distinct CDR3 sequences listed, about a fifth were seen once; the top ten hold roughly 16%. This specimen consisted of PBMCs, obtained 20 to 25 days after the first yellow fever vaccination. The receptors come from a man in his late teens or twenties who received the YFV17D yellow fever vaccine.

V usage is TRBV9 and J usage is TRBJ1-4; D call uncertain. Trimming stripped 0 bases from V and 6 bases from J, with 9 bases between. Germline V gene data show CDR1 as SGDLS and CDR2 as YYNGEE. The CDR3 covers 14 residues. CDR3 bases: TGTGCCAGCAGCGTAGGAGGGTTAGATGAAAAACTGTTTTTT. Its protein product is CASSVGGLDEKLFF.

This sequence joins TRBV29-1 and TRBJ1-1; D remains unclear. CDR1 is SQVTM, CDR2 ANQGSEA, per germline. Deletions cut 6 bases from V and 0 bases from J, with 8 bases between. The CDR3 contains 12 residues. The CDR3 protein is CSVATLNTEAFF. CDR3 nucleotide sequence: TGCAGCGTCGCGACACTGAACACTGAAGCTTTCTTT.

This clonotype has just a few counts. The chain uses TRBV6-2 or TRBV6-3 and TRBJ2-3, with 10 bases aligning to TRBD2. Germline values: CDR1 MNHEY, CDR2 SVGEGT. There are 15 residues in the CDR3. Losses at the gene ends were 5 bases for V and 6 bases for J; bases not matched to a gene: 8. This CDR3 reads CASSRQRGGQDTQYF. In nucleotides, the CDR3 is TGTGCCAGCAGTCGACAGCGGGGGGGCCAGGATACGCAGTATTTT.

There are a few counts of this clonotype. The chain joins TRBV9 to TRBJ2-3, with D unclear. V was shortened by 0 bases and J by 6 bases, with 11 bases between the two germline ends. There are 14 residues in the CDR3. Germline assignment: CDR1 SGDLS and CDR2 YYNGEE. The chain's CDR3 is CASSVDLDSDTQYF. The CDR3 coding sequence is TGTGCCAGCAGCGTAGATCTCGATAGCGATACGCAGTATTTT.

A few counts support this clonotype. The chain links TRBV3-1 to TRBJ1-5; the D is unclear. Trimming stripped 3 bases from V and 7 bases from J, with 7 bases between. This CDR3 has 12 residues. CDR1 is LGHDT, CDR2 YNNKEL, per germline (reference sequence). CDR3: CASSQAGQPQHF. In DNA form, the CDR3 reads TGTGCCAGCAGCCAGGCAGGCCAGCCCCAGCATTTT.

The V call is TRBV4-2, the J call TRBJ2-3; 8 bases fit TRBD1. Germline loops: CDR1 LGHNA, CDR2 YNFKEQ. Losses at the gene ends were 4 bases for V and 1 base for J; bases not matched to a gene: 4. The CDR3 is 15 amino acids. The CDR3 is CASSRGTGRTDTQYF. DNA for the CDR3: TGTGCCAGCAGCCGCGGGACAGGCCGCACAGATACGCAGTATTTT.

This clonotype was picked up a small number of times. The V and J genes are TRBV11-2 and TRBJ1-5; D remains unclear. Trimming left V 0 bases short and J 1 base short, with 7 bases between. CDR1 and CDR2 from the germline V gene are SGHAT and FQNNGV. The CDR3 is 15 amino acids. In DNA form, the CDR3 reads TGTGCCAGCAGCTTAGAGGCACTAAGCAATCAGCCCCAGCATTTT. Translating gives CASSLEALSNQPQHF.

This clonotype was detected only a few times. The chain links TRBV12-3 or TRBV12-4 to TRBJ2-3; TRBD2 matches at 8 bases. This CDR3 region has 12 residues. V shed 4 bases and J 14 bases; nucleotides not matched to a gene: 8. As DNA, the CDR3 is TGTGCCAGCAGTTCCCCAGCGGGGGTAAGGTATTTT. Translating gives CASSSPAGVRYF.

The chain recombines TRBV5-1 with TRBJ2-5; 16 bases are shared with TRBD2. The CDR3 sequence is 16 residues long. The J segment lost 6 bases and the V segment lost 3 bases, leaving 5 bases of the junction unmatched. CDR1 is SGHRS and CDR2 is YFSETQ in the germline V gene. The CDR3 DNA sequence: TGCGCCAGCAGCTCGGGACTAGCGGGGGGGCCGCAGACCCAGTACTTC. Its protein product is CASSSGLAGGPQTQYF.

V gene TRBV11-2 combines with J gene TRBJ2-5; TRBD2 matches 12 bases. The CDR3 covers 16 residues. The ends lost 4 bases at V and 7 bases at J; junction bases unmatched: 10. Per germline, CDR1 SGHAT and CDR2 FQNNGV. CDR3 DNA sequence: TGTGCCAGCAGCTCCCCTGCTAGCGGGGGGGCCGGGACCCAGTACTTC. Encoded protein: CASSSPASGGAGTQYF.

This clonotype was recorded a few times. The chain has TRBV7-3 and TRBJ1-2, with D possibly matching TRBD1 (6 bases). The CDR3 is made up of 15 amino acids. The V and J ends lost 6 bases and 4 bases respectively, with 18 bases between them. Germline CDR1 SGHTA, CDR2 FQGTGA. In DNA form, the CDR3 reads TGTGCCAGCAGTTTACGGCCGGACAGTCTCTATGGCTACACCTTC. Translation: CASSLRPDSLYGYTF.

The J gene is TRBJ2-7, the V gene TRBV6-5; TRBD1 matches 9 bases. Trimming took 4 bases from V and 7 from J; bases not matched to a gene: 8. The CDR3 loop spans 14 amino acids. From germline, CDR1 is MNHEY and CDR2 SVGAGI. The chain's CDR3 is CASSWGQGFGEQYV. Here the CDR3 DNA reads TGTGCCAGCAGTTGGGGACAGGGCTTTGGGGAGCAGTACGTC.

V and J are TRBV5-1 and TRBJ2-3, with D hard to call. The CDR3 has 15 amino acids. Germline CDR1 and CDR2: SGHRS and YFSETQ. V was shortened by 0 bases and J by 3 bases, with 11 bases between the two germline ends. CDR3 coding DNA: TGCGCCAGCAGCTTGGCTACCCAAAGTACAGATACGCAGTATTTT. This sequence encodes CASSLATQSTDTQYF.

This clonotype was counted only a few times. V and J are TRBV7-2 and TRBJ2-4; D is possibly TRBD2 (5 bases). The CDR3 totals 17 residues. Trimming shortened V by 5 bases and J by 1 base, and 18 bases separated the two germline ends. CDR1 and CDR2 (germline): SGHTA, FQGNSA. The CDR3 sequence: CASSVTVWRLAKNIQYF. In DNA, the CDR3 is TGTGCCAGCAGCGTGACCGTTTGGAGGCTGGCCAAAAACATTCAGTACTTC.

This chain uses TRBV9 with TRBJ2-3; either TRBD1 or TRBD2 may fit D (5 bases each). The V and J ends lost 4 bases and 0 bases respectively, with 15 bases between them. The germline V gene has CDR1 SGDLS and CDR2 YYNGEE. The CDR3 has 16 amino acids. Here the CDR3 DNA reads TGTGCCAGCAGCCCCGGTCGGGACCCTAGCACAGATACGCAGTATTTT. Residues: CASSPGRDPSTDTQYF.

This clonotype was observed a few times. The chain carries TRBV18 and TRBJ2-5, with 10 bases identical to TRBD1. The CDR3 totals 15 residues. Germline lookup yields CDR1 KGHSH and CDR2 LQKENI. V was pared by 3 bases and J by 5 bases, with 6 bases of the junction left unmatched. CDR3 DNA: TGTGCCAGCTCACCCGGACAGGGGGGAGTCGAGACCCAGTACTTC. Translated, it gives CASSPGQGGVETQYF.

The chain recombines TRBV6-1 with TRBJ2-3; TRBD2 is a possible D gene (6 bases). Germline V gene sequence: CDR1 MNHNS, CDR2 SASEGT. There are 17 residues in the CDR3. The germline V and J ends were trimmed by 7 bases and 6 bases, with 26 bases remaining between them. CDR3 in amino acids: CASTPTGVGPRGDTQYF. The CDR3, as DNA: TGTGCCAGCACACCAACGGGGGTCGGCCCAAGAGGGGATACGCAGTATTTT.

With respect to this clonotype: One end of the junction does not line up with germline, which may come from a read error. The chain uses TRBV7-6 and TRBJ2-1; no clear D gene. Looked up from germline, CDR1 is SGHVS and CDR2 is FNYEAQ. The CDR3 is 12 amino acids. The CDR3 protein is CASSQQYNEQLF. The CDR3 DNA reads as TGTGCCAGCAGCCAACAGTACAATGAGCAGTTATTC.

This clonotype was observed a few times. V gene TRBV19 combines with J gene TRBJ2-5; perhaps TRBD2 as D (6 bases). The CDR3 totals 15 residues. The V and J ends lost 5 bases and 5 bases respectively, with 18 bases between them. Looked up from germline, CDR1 is LNHDA and CDR2 is SQIVND (reference sequence). In DNA form, the CDR3 reads TGTGCCAGTAGTCCCGTCGGGGGAAGTCCGGAGACCCAGTACTTC. Protein: CASSPVGGSPETQYF.

The chain carries TRBV6-5 and TRBJ2-1; the match to TRBD2 covers 8 bases. V shed 5 bases, J shed 8 bases, and the junction held 2 bases outside the gene matches. Germline CDR1 MNHEY, CDR2 SVGAGI. The CDR3 covers 12 residues. The CDR3 nucleotides are TGTGCCAGCAGTGGACTAGCCCATGAGCAGTTCTTC. It specifies CASSGLAHEQFF.

The V and J genes are TRBV2 and TRBJ1-5, with 8 bases fitting TRBD1. Trimming removed 4 bases from V and 2 bases from J; junction bases left unmatched: 4. Germline V gives CDR1 SNHLY, CDR2 FYNNEI. The CDR3 totals 15 residues. In DNA form, the CDR3 reads TGTGCCAGCAGTGCCGAGACAGGGGGCAATCAGCCCCAGCATTTT. Amino acids: CASSAETGGNQPQHF.

V and J are TRBV29-1 and TRBJ2-5, with D hard to call. The V gene lost 7 bases and the J gene lost 2 bases, with 11 bases spanning the gap. This CDR3 has 12 residues. Germline CDR1 reads SQVTM; CDR2 reads ANQGSEA. The CDR3 loop reads CSASGLQETQYF. Written as DNA, the CDR3 is TGCAGCGCCTCCGGGCTTCAAGAGACCCAGTACTTC.

The chain uses TRBV21-1 and TRBJ2-2; TRBD1 reflects the table's D call only, with no check against the DNA. TRBV21-1 is a listed pseudogene. This CDR3 spans 19 amino acids. The CDR3 spells CASSNLAQPNRQGSGELFF. CDR3 nucleotides: TGTGCCAGCAGCAATCTTGCTCAACCAAACCGACAGGGGTCGGGGGAGCTGTTTTTT.

The CDR3: CASSYSRVLNTEAFF. Written as DNA, the CDR3 is TGTGCCAGCAGTTACTCAAGGGTTTTGAACACTGAAGCTTTCTTT. The chain joins TRBV6-5 to TRBJ1-1, with D unclear. The V gene lost 0 bases and the J gene lost 0 bases, with 8 bases spanning the gap. This CDR3 contains 15 residues. From germline, CDR1 is MNHEY and CDR2 SVGAGI.

This clonotype appeared a few times. This chain joins TRBV6-5 and TRBJ1-4; TRBD1 aligns across 9 bases. Trimming took 0 bases from V and 6 from J; bases not matched to a gene: 2. Germline CDR1 MNHEY, CDR2 SVGAGI. CDR3 length: 15 amino acids. Here the CDR3 reads CASSYSGTGYEKLFF. The CDR3, as DNA: TGTGCCAGCAGTTACTCCGGGACAGGGTATGAAAAACTGTTTTTT.